Here is one TCR beta chain with its context. This clone's antigen is unknown. One base away there is no much larger clone; base qualities are not given. This sample stems from a study of OX40 agonist ivuxolimab in advanced cancers. At the level of the whole study: Ivuxolimab was an agonistic, fully human IgG2 monoclonal antibody directed against OX40 (CD134), a costimulatory receptor. Intravenous ivuxolimab was administered to patients every 2 weeks at six dose levels: 0.01, 0.1, 0.3, 1.5, 3 and 10 mg/kg. Of the roughly 52 dose-escalation patients, hepatocellular carcinoma was present in 19, melanoma in some 15, renal cell carcinoma in 9 and head and neck cancer in 9. A male proportion of 82.7% and a mean age of approximately 55 years, ranging from roughly 23 to 90, were recorded for the dose-escalation cohort. Patients were allowed to have had prior anti-PD-1, anti-PD-L1 or anti-CTLA-4 therapy, and approximately 40% of the dose-escalation patients had been treated with checkpoint inhibitors. Three dose-escalation patients achieved partial responses, one with hepatocellular carcinoma and two with cutaneous melanoma. Peripheral TCRbeta sequencing was intended to test whether TCR sequence diversity was altered and clonal T-cell expansion was caused by ivuxolimab. The monotherapy dose-escalation portion (N of about 50 patients) of the phase I ivuxolimab trial is reported in the paper. The investigation overall reported the following: In the 0.1-3.0 mg/kg groups, partial responders were among the patients with the lowest normalized peripheral clonal expansion, particularly in CD8+ T cells. The antigen specificity of the peripheral T cells that underwent clonal expansion was not determined. After ivuxolimab, CD8+ T cells had more expanded clones than CD4+ T cells on average. At doses from 0.1 to 3.0 mg/kg, clonal expansion was seen in both CD4+ and CD8+ blood T cells between baseline and week 6. Low levels of normalized T-cell clonal expansion were also shown by some nonresponding patients.

To sequence the TCRbeta CDR3 region, genomic DNA was isolated from the sorted cells. The immunoSEQ Assay was used to sequence the TCRbeta CDR3 regions. TCRdb took this table from immuneACCESS and kept in-frame rearrangements with V and J called. Such tables lack part of the clones; where checked against another copy, unresolved V genes explain under half of the gap, and the rest is unexplained. Present in this sample are roughly 68,000 clones, 91% of which were seen just once. Approximately 1.1% of the sample is in the top ten clones. The V end loses 4 bases and the J end loses 6 bases, and a stretch of 18 bases separates them. From its cysteine to its phenylalanine, the CDR3 spans 15 amino acids. Left in the record is the CDR3 DNA by itself, 45 bases read in frame from the first base. The germline V gene encodes CDR1 SGHRS and CDR2 YFSETQ. The trial excluded patients who had a history of autoimmune disease or were on systemic immunosuppression. Peripheral blood for TCR sequencing was collected from all dose cohorts at baseline, on cycle 4 day 1, and on cycle 7 day 1. Samples came from an open-label, multicenter, first-in-human phase I dose-escalation trial of ivuxolimab. The trial enrolled adults with locally advanced or metastatic head and neck squamous cell, hepatocellular, melanoma or renal cell carcinoma. Before TCR sequencing, CD4+ T cells and CD8+ T cells from peripheral blood were sorted into separate populations.

This receptor was taken from an adult with an advanced solid tumor such as melanoma, head and neck, liver or kidney cancer. Recombination linked TRBV5-1 to TRBJ2-3, and possibly TRBD2, on 5 matching bases. Material: CD4+ or CD8+ T cells sorted from blood, obtained in a trial of the OX40 agonist ivuxolimab. Here is the DNA: TGCGCCAGCAGCCATCGGAGCGGTTCCTTCGATACGCAGTATTTT. This sequence encodes CASSHRSGSFDTQYF.